These T cell receptor beta chains were read from a single sample in a study of T-cell reconstitution after alpha-beta-depleted transplantation in children. MiXCR was run by TCRdb on the PCR reads, yielding one entry per CDR3 protein. In the table there are fewer than 550,000 distinct CDR3 sequences, roughly a tenth of which are singletons. Here the sequenced sample was PBMCs, taken before TCRalphabeta/CD19-depleted stem cell transplant. The receptors here all came from a child aged 2-15 years with inherited bone marrow failure, due to receive a stem cell transplant. The CDR3 runs from the conserved cysteine through the conserved F or W. D genes are given only for firm matches. Expanded clones get a size class; other rows say once, few or many, or leave the size out.

d_gene: .
abundance: many
j_gene: TRBJ2-7
v_gene: TRBV5-6
CDR3nt: TGTGCCAGCAGCTTGGGAAGCGGACACGAGCAGTACTTC
CDR3aa: CASSLGSGHEQYF

d_gene: TRBD1
abundance: many
j_gene: TRBJ1-1
v_gene: TRBV19
CDR3nt: TGTGCCAGTAGTACCCGACAGGGGGAAAAAGGCCTGGAAGCTTTCTTT
CDR3aa: CASSTRQGEKGLEAFF

d_gene: .
abundance: many
j_gene: TRBJ2-1
v_gene: TRBV20-1
CDR3nt: TGCAGTGCTAGAGGCAGGGGCTCCTACAATGAGCAGTTCTTC
CDR3aa: CSARGRGSYNEQFF

d_gene: .
abundance: many
j_gene: TRBJ1-5
v_gene: TRBV24-1
CDR3nt: TGTGCCACCAGTGATGGCGTAGGGCAGTTTAATCAGCCCCAGCATTTT
CDR3aa: CATSDGVGQFNQPQHF

d_gene: TRBD2
abundance: many
j_gene: TRBJ2-5
v_gene: TRBV29-1
CDR3nt: TGCAGCGTTGCCGGACTAGCGGGTGTGATGGAGACCCAGTACTTC
CDR3aa: CSVAGLAGVMETQYF

d_gene: TRBD2
abundance: .
j_gene: TRBJ2-1
v_gene: TRBV3-1
CDR3nt: TGTGCCAGCAGCCAAGATTTGCGGGAGGTGTTCAATGAGCAGTTCTTC
CDR3aa: CASSQDLREVFNEQFF

d_gene: .
abundance: few
j_gene: TRBJ2-3
v_gene: TRBV4-3
CDR3nt: TGCGCCAGCAGCCAAGATTATCGGGACCACACAGATACGCAGTATTTT
CDR3aa: CASSQDYRDHTDTQYF

d_gene: .
abundance: many
j_gene: TRBJ2-3
v_gene: TRBV30
CDR3nt: TGTGCCTGGAGTGTACGACGGGGATACACAGATACGCAGTATTTT
CDR3aa: CAWSVRRGYTDTQYF

d_gene: .
abundance: many
j_gene: TRBJ2-1
v_gene: TRBV4-2
CDR3nt: TGTGCCAGCAGCCAAGGGACTGATTTTTACTCCTACAATGAGCAGTTCTTC
CDR3aa: CASSQGTDFYSYNEQFF

d_gene: .
abundance: many
j_gene: TRBJ2-7
v_gene: TRBV4-3
CDR3nt: TGCGCCAGCAGCCAAGATAACTCTTACGAGCAGTACTTC
CDR3aa: CASSQDNSYEQYF